This T cell receptor beta chain stems from a study of cytomegalovirus exposure and HLA in healthy donors. Use of 60 Vbeta and 13 Jbeta primers characterized the PCR. In the source study's methods: Approximately 11 million of some 80 million unique TCR beta chains were shared, per a later count. The method was immunoSEQ multiplex PCR; TCRdb's version includes in-frame clones alone and lacks a portion of them. The DNA gave D and trimming, while V, J and clone size come from that table. The table has about 160,000 clones, around 84% seen once; the top ten hold more than 1.5%. As concerns this clone: The antigen remains undetermined.

Findings and caveats of the study: Presence/absence analyses assumed roughly uniform sequencing depth across donors.

V shed 2 bases and J shed 4 bases, with 12 bases lying between them. Germline V CDR1 and CDR2: SGHKS, YYEKEE (reference sequence). This CDR3 has 14 residues. The chain joins TRBV5-5 to TRBJ1-1, with D possibly being TRBD1 (5 bases). This TCR was sampled from a man aged 18 to 29 in good health and CMV-seronegative. The sequenced material came from PBMCs. The CDR3 here is CASSFGGWGTEAFF. The CDR3 nucleotides read TGTGCCAGCAGCTTCGGGGGTTGGGGCACTGAAGCTTTCTTT.